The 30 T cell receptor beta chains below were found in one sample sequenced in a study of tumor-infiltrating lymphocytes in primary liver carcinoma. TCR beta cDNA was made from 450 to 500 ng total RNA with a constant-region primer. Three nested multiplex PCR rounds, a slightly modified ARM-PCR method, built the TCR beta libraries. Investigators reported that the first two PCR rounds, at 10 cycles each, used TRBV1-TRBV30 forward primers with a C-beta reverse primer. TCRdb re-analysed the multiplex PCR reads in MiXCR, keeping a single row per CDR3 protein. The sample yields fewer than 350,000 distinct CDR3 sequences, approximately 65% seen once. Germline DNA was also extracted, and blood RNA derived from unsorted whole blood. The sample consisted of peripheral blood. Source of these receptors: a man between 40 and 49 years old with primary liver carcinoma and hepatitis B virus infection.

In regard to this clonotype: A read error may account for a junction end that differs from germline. The CDR3 protein is CASSFLSSGRVNEQFF. For the CDR3, the DNA is TGTGCTAGCAGCTTCCTTTCAAGCGGAAGGGTAAATGAGCAGTTCTTC. The genes are TRBV11-2 and TRBJ2-1, with D perhaps TRBD2 (5 bases). Germline V gives CDR1 SGHAT, CDR2 FQNNGV. This CDR3 comprises 16 residues.

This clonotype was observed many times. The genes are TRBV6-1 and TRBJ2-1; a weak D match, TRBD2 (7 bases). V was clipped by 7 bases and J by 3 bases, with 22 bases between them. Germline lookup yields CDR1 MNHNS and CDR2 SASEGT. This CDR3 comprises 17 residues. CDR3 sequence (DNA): TGTGCCAGCAACCGGGAATCAGGGGACTACTACTACAATGAGCAGTTCTTC. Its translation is CASNRESGDYYYNEQFF.

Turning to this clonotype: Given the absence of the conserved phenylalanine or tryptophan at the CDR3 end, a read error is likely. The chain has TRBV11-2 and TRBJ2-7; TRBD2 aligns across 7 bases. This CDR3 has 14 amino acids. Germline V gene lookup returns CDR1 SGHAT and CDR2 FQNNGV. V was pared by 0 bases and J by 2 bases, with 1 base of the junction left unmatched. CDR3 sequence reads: CASSLERGAYEQYL. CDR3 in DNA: TGTGCCAGCAGCTTAGAACGGGGGGCCTACGAGCAGTACCTC.

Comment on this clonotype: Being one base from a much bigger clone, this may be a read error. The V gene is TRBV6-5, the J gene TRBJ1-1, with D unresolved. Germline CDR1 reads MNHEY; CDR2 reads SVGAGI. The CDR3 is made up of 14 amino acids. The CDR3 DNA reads TGTGCCAGGAGTTACAGCTCTAAGAACACTGAAGCTTTCTTT. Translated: CARSYSSKNTEAFF.

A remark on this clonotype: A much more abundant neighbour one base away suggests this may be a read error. The CDR3 DNA sequence: TGTGCCAGCAGCTCAGGACAGGGAAGCAATCAGCCCCAGTATTTT. This codes for CASSSGQGSNQPQYF. The gene calls are TRBV7-8 and TRBJ1-5; 8 positions agree with TRBD1. TRBJ2-3 explains the end of the DNA better; the J call may be wrong. Germline values: CDR1 SGHVS, CDR2 FQNEAQ. The CDR3 sequence is 15 residues long.

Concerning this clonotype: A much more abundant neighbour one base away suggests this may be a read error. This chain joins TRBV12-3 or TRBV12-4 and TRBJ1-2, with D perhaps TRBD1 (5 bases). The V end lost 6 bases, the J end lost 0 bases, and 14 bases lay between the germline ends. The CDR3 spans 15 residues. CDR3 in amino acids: CASRQAAGTNYGYTF. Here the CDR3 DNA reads TGTGCCAGCAGGCAGGCGGCAGGGACTAACTATGGCTACACCTTC.

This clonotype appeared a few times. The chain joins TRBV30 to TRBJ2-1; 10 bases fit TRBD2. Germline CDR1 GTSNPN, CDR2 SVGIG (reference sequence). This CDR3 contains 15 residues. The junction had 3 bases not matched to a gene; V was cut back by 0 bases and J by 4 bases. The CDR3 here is CAWSVLAGKYNEQFF. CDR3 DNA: TGTGCCTGGAGTGTACTAGCGGGAAAGTACAATGAGCAGTTCTTC.

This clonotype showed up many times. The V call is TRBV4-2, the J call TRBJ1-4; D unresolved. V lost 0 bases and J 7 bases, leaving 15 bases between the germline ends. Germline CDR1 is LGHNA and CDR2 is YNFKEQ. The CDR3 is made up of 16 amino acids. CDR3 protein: CASSQDGTGGSEKLFF. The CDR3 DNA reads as TGTGCCAGCAGCCAAGATGGCACTGGCGGGTCTGAAAAACTGTTTTTT.

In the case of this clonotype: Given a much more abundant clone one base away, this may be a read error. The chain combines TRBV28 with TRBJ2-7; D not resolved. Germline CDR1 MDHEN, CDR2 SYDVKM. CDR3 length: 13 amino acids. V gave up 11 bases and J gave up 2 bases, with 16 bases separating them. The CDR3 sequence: CAGVPSGAYEQYF. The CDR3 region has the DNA TGTGCCGGCGTCCCCAGTGGGGCCTACGAGCAGTACTTC. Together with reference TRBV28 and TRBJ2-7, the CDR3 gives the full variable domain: DVKVTQSSRYLVKRTGEKVFLECVQDMDHENMFWYRQDPGLGLRLIYFSYDVKMKEKGDIPEGYSVSREKKERFSLILESASTNQTSMYLCAGVPSGAYEQYFGPGTRLTVT.

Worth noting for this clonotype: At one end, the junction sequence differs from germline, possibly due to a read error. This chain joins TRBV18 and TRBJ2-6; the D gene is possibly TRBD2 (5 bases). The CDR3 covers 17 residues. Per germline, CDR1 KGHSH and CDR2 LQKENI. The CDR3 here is CASSPIGVTLSGNLLTF. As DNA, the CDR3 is TGTGCCAGCTCACCAATCGGGGTTACTCTCTCGGGCAACCTCCTGACTTTC.

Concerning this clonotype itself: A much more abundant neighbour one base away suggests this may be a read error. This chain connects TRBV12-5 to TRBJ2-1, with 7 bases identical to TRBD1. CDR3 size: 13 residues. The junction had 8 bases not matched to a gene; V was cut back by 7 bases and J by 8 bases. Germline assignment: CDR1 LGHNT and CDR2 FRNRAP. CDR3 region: CASDLTGEDEQFF. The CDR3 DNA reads TGTGCTAGTGATTTAACAGGGGAAGATGAGCAGTTCTTC.

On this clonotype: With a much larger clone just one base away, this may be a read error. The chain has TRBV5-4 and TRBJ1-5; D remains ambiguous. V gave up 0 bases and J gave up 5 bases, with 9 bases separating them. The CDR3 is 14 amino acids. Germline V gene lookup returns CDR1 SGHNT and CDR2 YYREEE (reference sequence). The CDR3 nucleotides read TGTGCCAGCAGCTTGGCGACTAATGATCAGCCCCAGCATTTT. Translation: CASSLATNDQPQHF.

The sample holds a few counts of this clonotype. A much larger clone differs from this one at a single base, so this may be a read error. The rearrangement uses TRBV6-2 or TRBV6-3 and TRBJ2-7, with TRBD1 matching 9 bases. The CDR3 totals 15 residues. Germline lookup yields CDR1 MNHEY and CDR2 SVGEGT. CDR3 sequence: CVSRSGQGGRDEQYF. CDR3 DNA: TGTGTCAGCCGATCGGGACAGGGAGGTCGGGACGAGCAGTACTTC.

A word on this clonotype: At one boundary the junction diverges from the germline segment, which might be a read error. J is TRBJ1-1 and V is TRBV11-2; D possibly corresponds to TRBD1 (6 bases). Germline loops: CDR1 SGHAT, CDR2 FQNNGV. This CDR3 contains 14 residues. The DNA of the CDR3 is TGTACCAGCATCCCGACAGGACCAAACACTGTAGCTTTCTTT. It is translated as CTSIPTGPNTVAFF. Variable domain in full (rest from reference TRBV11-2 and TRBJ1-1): EAGVAQSPRYKIIEKRQSVAFWCNPISGHATLYWYQQILGQGPKLLIQFQNNGVVDDSQLPKDRFSAERLKGVDSTLKIQPAKLEDSAVYLCTSIPTGPNTVAFFGQGTRLTVV.

CDR3 region: CASNFPGTIGTENIQYF. The CDR3 DNA reads TGTGCCAGCAACTTTCCCGGGACTATCGGGACCGAAAACATTCAGTACTTC. This chain connects TRBV11-1 to TRBJ2-4; TRBD2 matches at 7 bases. The V gene's germline CDR1 is SGHAT and CDR2 FQDESV (reference sequence). CDR3 length equals 17 residues. The V gene end was trimmed by 7 bases and the J gene end by 5 bases; junction bases not matched to a gene: 17.

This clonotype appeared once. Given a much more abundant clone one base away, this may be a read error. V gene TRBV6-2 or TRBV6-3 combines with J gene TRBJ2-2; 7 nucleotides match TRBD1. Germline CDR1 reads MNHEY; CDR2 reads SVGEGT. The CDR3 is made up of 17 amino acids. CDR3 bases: TGTGTCAGCAGCCGAGGGACACAGGGGCTATTCACCGGGGAGCTGTTTTTT. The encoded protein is CVSSRGTQGLFTGELFF.

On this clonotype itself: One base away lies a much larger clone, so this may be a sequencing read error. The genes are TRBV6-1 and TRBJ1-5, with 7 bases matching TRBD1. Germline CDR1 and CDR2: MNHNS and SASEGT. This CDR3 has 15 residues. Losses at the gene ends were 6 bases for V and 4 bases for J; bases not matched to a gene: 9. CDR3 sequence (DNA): TGTGCCAGCAGATGGGGACAGAGAGGAAATCAGCCCCAGCATTTT. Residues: CASRWGQRGNQPQHF.

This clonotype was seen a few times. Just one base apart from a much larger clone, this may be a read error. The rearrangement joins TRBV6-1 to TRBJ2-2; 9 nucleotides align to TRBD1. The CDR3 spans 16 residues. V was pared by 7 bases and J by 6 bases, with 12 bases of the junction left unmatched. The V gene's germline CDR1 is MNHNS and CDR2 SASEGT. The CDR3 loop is CASNDSGTGIAGELFF. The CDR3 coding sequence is TGTGCCAGCAATGATTCCGGGACAGGGATCGCCGGGGAGCTGTTTTTT.

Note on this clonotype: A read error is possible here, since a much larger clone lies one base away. The CDR3 region has the DNA TGCGCCAGCAGCGCAGGTTACACCGGGGAGCTGTTTTTT. Its translation is CASSAGYTGELFF. The chain uses TRBV5-1 and TRBJ2-2; D is uncertain. This CDR3 comprises 13 residues. Trimming shortened V by 4 bases and J by 3 bases, and 7 bases separated the two germline ends. Germline-derived CDR1 and CDR2 are SGHRS and YFSETQ.

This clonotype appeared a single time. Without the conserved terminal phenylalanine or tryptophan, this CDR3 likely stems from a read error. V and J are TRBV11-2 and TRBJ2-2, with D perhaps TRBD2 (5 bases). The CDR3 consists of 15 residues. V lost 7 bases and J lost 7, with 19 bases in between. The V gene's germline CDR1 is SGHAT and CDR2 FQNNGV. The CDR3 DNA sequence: TGTGCCAGCAACCTTACAGAGGGCGCCGTCGGGGAGCTGTTTCTT. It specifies CASNLTEGAVGELFL.

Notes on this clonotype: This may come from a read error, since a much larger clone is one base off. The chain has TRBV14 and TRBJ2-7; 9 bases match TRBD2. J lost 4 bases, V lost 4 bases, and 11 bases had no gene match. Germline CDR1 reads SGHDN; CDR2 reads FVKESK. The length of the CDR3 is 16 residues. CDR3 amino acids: CASSRSLGAGGYEQYF. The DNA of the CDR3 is TGTGCCAGCAGCCGGAGCTTGGGAGCGGGAGGTTACGAGCAGTACTTC.

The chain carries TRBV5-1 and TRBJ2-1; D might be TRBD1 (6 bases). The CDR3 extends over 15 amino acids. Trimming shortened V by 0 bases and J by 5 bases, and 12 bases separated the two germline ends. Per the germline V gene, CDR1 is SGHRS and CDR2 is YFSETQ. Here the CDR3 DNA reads TGCGCCAGCAGCTTGGTACCAGGGACAAACAATGAGCAGTTCTTC. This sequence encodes CASSLVPGTNNEQFF.

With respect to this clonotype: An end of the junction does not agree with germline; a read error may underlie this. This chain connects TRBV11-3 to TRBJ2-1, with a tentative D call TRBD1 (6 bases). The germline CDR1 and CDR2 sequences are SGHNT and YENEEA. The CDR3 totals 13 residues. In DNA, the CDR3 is TGTGCTAGCAGCTCTGAACAGGGCAATGAGCAGTTCTTC. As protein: CASSSEQGNEQFF. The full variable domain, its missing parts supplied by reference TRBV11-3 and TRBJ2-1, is EAGVVQSPRYKIIEKKQPVAFWCNPISGHNTLYWYLQNLGQGPELLIRYENEEAVDDSQLPKDRFSAERLKGVDSTLKIQPAELGDSAVYLCASSSEQGNEQFFGPGTRLTVL.

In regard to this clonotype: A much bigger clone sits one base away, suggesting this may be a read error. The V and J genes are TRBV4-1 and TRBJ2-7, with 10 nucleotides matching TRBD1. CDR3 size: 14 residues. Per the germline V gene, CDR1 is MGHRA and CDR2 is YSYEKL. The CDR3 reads CASSLDRGLYGQYF. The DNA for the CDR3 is TGCGCCAGCAGCCTAGACAGGGGGCTGTACGGGCAGTACTTC.

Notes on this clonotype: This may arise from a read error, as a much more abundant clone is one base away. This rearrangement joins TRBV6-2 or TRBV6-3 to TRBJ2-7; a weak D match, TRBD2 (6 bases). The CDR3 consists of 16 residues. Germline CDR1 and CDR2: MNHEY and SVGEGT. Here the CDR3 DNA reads TGTGCCAGCGGACCAGCCTTTTTCGGGAGCTCCTACAAGCAGTACTTC. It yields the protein CASGPAFFGSSYKQYF.

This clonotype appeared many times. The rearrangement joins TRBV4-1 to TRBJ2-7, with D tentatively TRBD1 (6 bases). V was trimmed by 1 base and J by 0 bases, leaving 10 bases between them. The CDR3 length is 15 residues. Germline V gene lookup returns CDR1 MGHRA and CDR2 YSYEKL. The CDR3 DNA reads TGCGCCAGCAGCCAAGCCGACAGGCTCTCCTACGAGCAGTACTTC. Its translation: CASSQADRLSYEQYF.

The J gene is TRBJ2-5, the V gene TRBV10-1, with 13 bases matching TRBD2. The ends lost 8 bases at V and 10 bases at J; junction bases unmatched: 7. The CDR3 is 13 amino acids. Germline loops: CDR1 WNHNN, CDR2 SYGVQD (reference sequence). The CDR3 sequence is CASGTSGIGGQYF. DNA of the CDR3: TGCGCCAGCGGGACTAGCGGGATAGGTGGCCAGTACTTC.

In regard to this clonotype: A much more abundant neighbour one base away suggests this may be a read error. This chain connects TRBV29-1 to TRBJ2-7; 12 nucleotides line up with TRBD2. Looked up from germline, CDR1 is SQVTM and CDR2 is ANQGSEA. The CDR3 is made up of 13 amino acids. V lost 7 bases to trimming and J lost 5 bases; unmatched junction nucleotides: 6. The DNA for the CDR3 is TGCAGCGCTTGGACTAGCGGGAAACACGAGCAGTACTTC. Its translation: CSAWTSGKHEQYF.

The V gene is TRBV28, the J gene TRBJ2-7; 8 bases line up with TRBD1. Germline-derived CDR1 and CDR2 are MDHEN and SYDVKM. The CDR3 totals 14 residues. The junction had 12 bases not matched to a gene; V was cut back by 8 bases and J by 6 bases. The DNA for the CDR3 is TGTGCCAGCCGTCGGACAGGGCAAATCTGCGAGCAGTACTTC. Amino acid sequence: CASRRTGQICEQYF.

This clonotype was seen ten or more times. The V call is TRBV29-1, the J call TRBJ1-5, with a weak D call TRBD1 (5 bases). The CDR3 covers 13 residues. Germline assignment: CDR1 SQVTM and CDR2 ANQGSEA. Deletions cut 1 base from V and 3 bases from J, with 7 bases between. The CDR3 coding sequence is TGCAGCGTTGAAGGACAGCCCAATCAGCCCCAGCATTTT. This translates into CSVEGQPNQPQHF. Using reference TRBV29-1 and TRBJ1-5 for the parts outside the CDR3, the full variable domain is SAVISQKPSRDICQRGTSLTIQCQVDSQVTMMFWYRQQPGQSLTLIATANQGSEATYESGFVIDKFPISRPNLTFSTLTVSNMSPEDSSIYLCSVEGQPNQPQHFGDGTRLSIL.